These 27 T cell receptor beta chains were all obtained from the same sample, sequenced in a study of blood T cell repertoires in COVID-19. TCRdb keeps only in-frame clones here, not all; method: immunoSEQ multiplex PCR. The data show roughly 57,000 clones, with roughly 86% seen just once and less than 7% held by the top ten. Specimen: peripheral blood. The origin of the receptors is a man in his sixties with active or convalescent COVID-19.

This chain joins TRBV3-1 (or the pseudogene TRBV3-2) and TRBJ1-2; D unclear. V lost 1 base to trimming and J lost 4 bases, with 13 bases between them. CDR3 length: 15 amino acids. CDR1 is LGHDT and CDR2 is YNNKEL in the germline V gene (reference sequence). CDR3 amino acids: CASSQARYGSYGYTF. CDR3 nucleotides: TGTGCCAGCAGCCAAGCTCGATACGGGTCCTATGGCTACACCTTC.

This clone was detected only a few times. V and J are TRBV4-2 and TRBJ1-1, with TRBD1 matching 8 bases. The junction had 6 bases not matched to a gene; V was cut back by 4 bases and J by 2 bases. This CDR3 has 15 residues. Germline V gene data show CDR1 as LGHNA and CDR2 as YNFKEQ. CDR3 DNA: TGTGCCAGCAGCCGCGAGACAGGGGCCAACACTGAAGCTTTCTTT. This gives the protein CASSRETGANTEAFF.

This clone was counted a few times. V usage is TRBV7-6 and J usage is TRBJ2-7; perhaps TRBD1 as D (6 bases). This CDR3 spans 14 amino acids. The V gene's germline CDR1 is SGHVS and CDR2 FNYEAQ. V lost 4 bases and J 1 base, leaving 11 bases between the germline ends. CDR3 sequence: CASSSFTGSYEQYF. DNA of the CDR3: TGTGCCAGCAGCTCCTTCACAGGGTCCTACGAGCAGTACTTC.

The gene calls are TRBV18 and TRBJ1-2; D unresolved. CDR3 length equals 17 residues. The germline CDR1 and CDR2 sequences are KGHSH and LQKENI. The V gene lost 3 bases and the J gene lost 3 bases, with 20 bases spanning the gap. CDR3: CASSPLGFTESYYGYTF. For the CDR3, the DNA is TGTGCCAGCTCACCCTTAGGTTTCACAGAATCTTACTATGGCTACACCTTC.

The chain uses TRBV18 and TRBJ1-5; 8 positions match TRBD1. Germline V gene lookup returns CDR1 KGHSH and CDR2 LQKENI. V lost 4 bases to trimming and J lost 1 base; unmatched junction nucleotides: 9. CDR3 size: 17 residues. In DNA form, the CDR3 reads TGTGCCAGCTCACTCTTCGGACAGGGACAGAGCAATCAGCCCCAGCATTTT. Protein product: CASSLFGQGQSNQPQHF.

The chain has TRBV29-1 and TRBJ2-3; D may be TRBD2 (7 bases). The CDR3 is 12 residues long. Trimming took off 6 bases at V and 3 bases at J, with 10 bases between the two ends. CDR1 and CDR2 (germline): SQVTM, ANQGSEA. CDR3 sequence (DNA): TGCAGCGTAAGGGGGGGAACAGATACGCAGTATTTT. Its translation: CSVRGGTDTQYF.

V and J are TRBV19 and TRBJ1-5; D unresolved. The length of the CDR3 is 14 residues. Germline V gives CDR1 LNHDA, CDR2 SQIVND (reference sequence). V lost 6 bases to trimming and J lost 4 bases, with 13 bases between them. The DNA for the CDR3 is TGTGCCAGTAGACTGCAACAGATAAATCAGCCCCAGCATTTT. It encodes CASRLQQINQPQHF.

The J gene is TRBJ1-5, the V gene TRBV30; D not resolved. The CDR3 totals 14 residues. Trimming shortened V by 1 base and J by 9 bases, and 16 bases separated the two germline ends. Germline-derived CDR1 and CDR2 are GTSNPN and SVGIG (reference sequence). The CDR3 sequence is CAWSGRAPLGPQHF. CDR3 sequence (DNA): TGTGCCTGGAGTGGGAGGGCCCCACTTGGGCCCCAGCATTTT.

The chain carries TRBV18 and TRBJ2-1, with 12 bases lining up with TRBD2. Germline-derived CDR1 and CDR2 are KGHSH and LQKENI. There are 15 residues in the CDR3. The V gene end was trimmed by 8 bases and the J gene end by 5 bases; junction bases not matched to a gene: 7. In nucleotides, the CDR3 is TGTGCCAGCGCGACTAGGACTAGCGGGGACAATGAGCAGTTCTTC. This encodes CASATRTSGDNEQFF. The full variable domain, with the rest looked up from reference TRBV18 and TRBJ2-1, is NAGVMQNPRHLVRRRGQEARLRCSPMKGHSHVYWYRQLPEEGLKFMVYLQKENIIDESGMPKERFSAEFPKEGPSILRIQQVVRGDSAAYFCASATRTSGDNEQFFGPGTRLTVL.

The chain employs TRBV24-1 and TRBJ2-5; TRBD2 aligns across 7 bases. V lost 9 bases, J lost 4 bases, and 7 bases stayed unmatched. The V gene's germline CDR1 is KGHDR and CDR2 SFDVKD. The CDR3 covers 13 residues. The CDR3 nucleotides are TGTGCCACCGCCCCTGGGAGGGTAGAGACCCAGTACTTC. It translates to CATAPGRVETQYF.

The gene calls are TRBV6-5 and TRBJ2-7; 8 nucleotides agree with TRBD2. With 5 bases clipped from V and 3 bases from J, the junction kept 9 bases outside the gene matches. From germline, CDR1 is MNHEY and CDR2 SVGAGI. The CDR3 is 15 residues long. CDR3 residues: CASSLKGGGYYEQYF. DNA of the CDR3: TGTGCCAGCAGTCTCAAAGGCGGGGGGTACTACGAGCAGTACTTC.

The chain links TRBV5-1 to TRBJ1-4, with 9 bases fitting TRBD1. The CDR3 is made up of 15 amino acids. V trimming: 0 bases; J trimming: 7 bases; junction bases outside the gene matches: 4. CDR1 is SGHRS, CDR2 YFSETQ, per germline. In DNA, the CDR3 is TGCGCCAGCAGCTTGGCCCAGGACAGGGGTGAAAAACTGTTTTTT. Translated: CASSLAQDRGEKLFF. Full variable domain (rest looked up from reference TRBV5-1 and TRBJ1-4): KAGVTQTPRYLIKTRGQQVTLSCSPISGHRSVSWYQQTPGQGLQFLFEYFSETQRNKGNFPGRFSGRQFSNSRSEMNVSTLELGDSALYLCASSLAQDRGEKLFFGSGTQLSVL.

This clone was seen just once. The V and J genes are TRBV24-1 and TRBJ2-1; TRBD2 agrees at 7 bases. Germline assignment: CDR1 KGHDR and CDR2 SFDVKD. The CDR3 totals 15 residues. With V trimmed by 3 bases and J by 2 bases, 3 bases remained unmatched. CDR3 protein: CATSDGGGAYNEQFF. Here the CDR3 DNA reads TGTGCCACCAGTGATGGCGGGGGAGCCTACAATGAGCAGTTCTTC.

The genes are TRBV11-2 and TRBJ1-5, with no clear D. This CDR3 is 16 amino acids long. Germline assignment: CDR1 SGHAT and CDR2 FQNNGV. Between the trimmed V and J ends, which lost 0 bases and 0 bases, there was a span of 9 bases. The chain's CDR3 is CASSLDRRYSNQPQHF. CDR3 coding DNA: TGTGCCAGCAGCTTAGACCGTCGGTATAGCAATCAGCCCCAGCATTTT.

The rearrangement joins TRBV28 to TRBJ1-5; D is ambiguous. This CDR3 is 11 amino acids long. V dropped 4 bases and J dropped 6 bases, with 4 bases sitting between them. Germline loops: CDR1 MDHEN, CDR2 SYDVKM. CDR3 amino acids: CASSSGQPQHF. In nucleotides, the CDR3 is TGTGCCAGCAGTTCCGGTCAGCCCCAGCATTTT.

The J gene is TRBJ2-3, the V gene TRBV13; D is ambiguous. Per germline, CDR1 PRHDT and CDR2 FYEKMQ (reference sequence). The V gene lost 3 bases and the J gene lost 4 bases, with 5 bases spanning the gap. The CDR3 consists of 12 residues. CDR3 DNA sequence: TGTGCCAGCAGCTTGTTAGCAGATACGCAGTATTTT. Protein sequence: CASSLLADTQYF.

V usage is TRBV7-9 and J usage is TRBJ1-1; D is perhaps TRBD1 (6 bases). Trimming took 1 base from V and 0 from J, leaving 9 bases between them. Germline CDR1 SEHNR, CDR2 FQNEAQ (reference sequence). This CDR3 region has 15 residues. Here the CDR3 reads CASSLGTVLNTEAFF. For the CDR3, the DNA is TGTGCCAGCAGCTTAGGGACAGTTTTGAACACTGAAGCTTTCTTT.

The rearrangement links TRBV6-5 to TRBJ1-4; no reliable D call. The V end was cut by 5 bases, the J end by 2 bases, with 9 bases between. Germline values: CDR1 MNHEY, CDR2 SVGAGI. The CDR3 has 14 residues. CDR3 sequence reads: CASSITGTNEKLFF. CDR3 nucleotides: TGTGCCAGCAGTATCACGGGGACTAATGAAAAACTGTTTTTT.

This clone was seen just once. The V call is TRBV29-1, the J call TRBJ2-1; no firm D call. Germline values: CDR1 SQVTM, CDR2 ANQGSEA. Trimming shortened V by 7 bases and J by 2 bases, and 15 bases separated the two germline ends. The CDR3 sequence is 14 residues long. CDR3 loop: CSAILALPYNEQFF. DNA of the CDR3: TGCAGCGCGATTCTGGCCCTTCCCTACAATGAGCAGTTCTTC.

J is TRBJ2-2 and V is TRBV11-2; TRBD1 matches at 7 bases. This CDR3 spans 14 amino acids. From germline, CDR1 is SGHAT and CDR2 FQNNGV. The junction had 6 bases not matched to a gene; V was cut back by 5 bases and J by 6 bases. The chain's CDR3 is CASSAGTVAGELFF. CDR3 DNA sequence: TGTGCCAGCAGCGCCGGGACAGTGGCCGGGGAGCTGTTTTTT. Filled out from reference TRBV11-2 and TRBJ2-2, the complete variable domain reads EAGVAQSPRYKIIEKRQSVAFWCNPISGHATLYWYQQILGQGPKLLIQFQNNGVVDDSQLPKDRFSAERLKGVDSTLKIQPAKLEDSAVYLCASSAGTVAGELFFGEGSRLTVL.

The chain recombines TRBV5-1 with TRBJ2-3; D is undetermined. This CDR3 comprises 15 residues. V lost 0 bases and J 1 base, leaving 9 bases between the germline ends. Germline CDR1 and CDR2: SGHRS and YFSETQ. Here the CDR3 reads CASSLDLGGTDTQYF. For the CDR3, the DNA is TGCGCCAGCAGCTTGGACCTTGGAGGCACAGATACGCAGTATTTT.

The chain employs TRBV5-1 and TRBJ1-4; D ambiguous. CDR1 SGHRS and CDR2 YFSETQ come from the germline V gene. CDR3 length: 14 residues. V was clipped by 0 bases and J by 10 bases, with 13 bases between them. The CDR3 is CASSLDPREGKLFF. The CDR3 bases are TGCGCCAGCAGCTTGGACCCACGGGAGGGAAAACTGTTTTTT.

The table lists this clone with a count of one. V and J are TRBV6-6 and TRBJ1-2; D gene unclear. Per germline, CDR1 MNHNY and CDR2 SVGAGI (reference sequence). Trimming took 2 bases from V and 8 from J, leaving 12 bases between them. The CDR3 length is 13 residues. The CDR3 DNA follows: TGTGCCAGCAGTTACCCGGTGGGAGGAGGCTACACCTTC. Translated, it gives CASSYPVGGGYTF.

J is TRBJ2-7 and V is TRBV5-1; 7 nucleotides align to TRBD2. CDR1 is SGHRS and CDR2 is YFSETQ in the germline V gene. V was clipped by 6 bases and J by 1 base; unmatched bases: 10. The CDR3 is made up of 15 amino acids. DNA for the CDR3: TGCGCCAGCAAAAGGGCGCTAGCGGAATCCTACGAGCAGTACTTC. It specifies CASKRALAESYEQYF.

The genes are TRBV7-2 and TRBJ1-1; D gene uncertain. Germline lookup yields CDR1 SGHTA and CDR2 FQGNSA. Trimming shortened V by 5 bases and J by 1 base, and 11 bases separated the two germline ends. The CDR3 loop spans 14 amino acids. The CDR3 coding sequence is TGTGCCAGCAGCCCAGGACGGGAGAACACTGAAGCTTTCTTT. Translation: CASSPGRENTEAFF.

This clone is a singleton in its sample. The rearrangement links TRBV5-4 to TRBJ1-5, with TRBD1 as a possible D gene (6 bases). V gave up 4 bases and J gave up 3 bases, with 17 bases separating them. Germline assignment: CDR1 SGHNT and CDR2 YYREEE (reference sequence). The CDR3 runs to 16 residues. The CDR3 nucleotides are TGTGCCAGCAGCCGGGGGGGGGCAGATCCCAATCAGCCCCAGCATTTT. Encoded protein: CASSRGGADPNQPQHF.

The rearrangement joins TRBV7-2 to TRBJ1-1; D call uncertain. Deletions cut 0 bases from V and 8 bases from J, with 10 bases between. The length of the CDR3 is 13 residues. From germline, CDR1 is SGHTA and CDR2 FQGNSA. The CDR3 here is CASSLAMETEAFF. CDR3 DNA sequence: TGTGCCAGCAGCTTAGCTATGGAGACGGAAGCTTTCTTT.